This TCR beta chain originates from a study of cytomegalovirus exposure and HLA in healthy donors. PCR primers comprised 60 Vbeta and 13 Jbeta primers. Some clones are missing from TCRdb's copy, which holds only in-frame ones; the method was immunoSEQ multiplex PCR. The data contain some 140,000 clones, under 80% of them singletons. The ends lost 0 bases at V and 4 bases at J; junction bases unmatched: 4. The CDR3 covers 16 residues. Germline assignment: CDR1 LGHNA and CDR2 YNFKEQ. J is TRBJ2-3 and V is TRBV4-2; TRBD2 agrees at 10 bases. The receptor's source is a woman between 45 and 65 years old in good health and CMV-seropositive. Sequencing was done on a sample of PBMCs. The CDR3 DNA sequence: TGTGCCAGCAGCCAAGATGGGAGCGGGGGGGCAGATACGCAGTATTTT. This sequence encodes CASSQDGSGGADTQYF.